This TCR beta chain was observed in a study of T cell changes during pregnancy in multiple sclerosis. Data came from immunoSEQ multiplex PCR; TCRdb stores just in-frame clones and leaves some out. The data contain about 73,000 clones, approximately 92% of them singletons. V shed 4 bases and J shed 1 base, with 4 bases lying between them. Per germline, CDR1 MNHNY and CDR2 SVGAGI (reference sequence). The CDR3 extends over 12 amino acids. This chain connects TRBV6-6 to TRBJ1-1; D uncertain. The material was peripheral blood, obtained in the third trimester of pregnancy. The clonotype originates from a female donor in good health, enrolled as a control in a pregnancy study. The CDR3: CASSSGNTEAFF. The CDR3 DNA is TGTGCCAGCAGTTCCGGGAACACTGAAGCTTTCTTT.